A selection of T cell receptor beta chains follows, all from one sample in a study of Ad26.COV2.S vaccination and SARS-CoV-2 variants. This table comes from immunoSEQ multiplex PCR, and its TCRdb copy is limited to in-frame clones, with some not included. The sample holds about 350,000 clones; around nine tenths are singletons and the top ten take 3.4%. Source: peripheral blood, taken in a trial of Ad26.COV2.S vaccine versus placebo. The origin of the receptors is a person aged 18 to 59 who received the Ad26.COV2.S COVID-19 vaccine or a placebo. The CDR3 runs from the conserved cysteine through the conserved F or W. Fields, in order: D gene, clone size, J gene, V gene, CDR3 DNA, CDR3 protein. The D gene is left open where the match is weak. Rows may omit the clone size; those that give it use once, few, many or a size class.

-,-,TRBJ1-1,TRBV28,TGTGCCAGCAGTACAGGGACTTTAGAAGCTTTCTTT,CASSTGTLEAFF
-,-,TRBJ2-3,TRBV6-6,TGTGCCAGCAGTTACTCAGGAGATACGCAGTATTTT,CASSYSGDTQYF
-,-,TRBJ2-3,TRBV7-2,TGTGCCAGCAGCTTAGTACCGCGGGGAAACACAGATACGCAGTATTTT,CASSLVPRGNTDTQYF
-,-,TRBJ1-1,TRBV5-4,TGTGCCAGCAGACCTGAGGTGGGGAACACTGAAGCTTTCTTT,CASRPEVGNTEAFF
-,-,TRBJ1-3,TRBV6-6,TGTGCCAGCAGCCGAACCACAGATCTCTTGTCTGGAAACACCATATATTTT,CASSRTTDLLSGNTIYF
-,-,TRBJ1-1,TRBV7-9,TGTGCCAGCAGCTTAGAACAGGGTGATACTGAAGCTTTCTTT,CASSLEQGDTEAFF
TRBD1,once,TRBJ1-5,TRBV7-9,TGTGCCAGCAGCTTAGGGACAGGGGATAATCAGCCCCAGCATTTT,CASSLGTGDNQPQHF
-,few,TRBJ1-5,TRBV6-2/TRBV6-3,TGTGCCAGCAGTTACTCGAAGGCCAGTTCCCATAGCAATCAGCCCCAGCATTTT,CASSYSKASSHSNQPQHF
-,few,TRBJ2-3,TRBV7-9,TGTGCCAGCAGCTTAGGGACTGCCACAGATACGCAGTATTTT,CASSLGTATDTQYF
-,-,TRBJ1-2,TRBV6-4,TGTGCCAGCCGCGACGGCAGTAACTATGGCTACACCTTC,CASRDGSNYGYTF
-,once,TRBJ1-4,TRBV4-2,TGTGCCAGCACCCTCGGGGAGGGAACTAATGAAAAACTGTTTTTT,CASTLGEGTNEKLFF
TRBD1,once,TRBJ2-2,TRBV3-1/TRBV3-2,TGTGCCAGCAGCCAAGGGACAGGCGCGAACACCGGGGAGCTGTTTTTT,CASSQGTGANTGELFF
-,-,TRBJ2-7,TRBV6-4,TGTGCCAGCAGCGACCAGACGCACTTCTACGAGCAGTACTTC,CASSDQTHFYEQYF
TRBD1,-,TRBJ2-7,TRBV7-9,TGTGCCAGCGGCGGGACAGGGGGCTCCTACGAGCAGTACTTC,CASGGTGGSYEQYF
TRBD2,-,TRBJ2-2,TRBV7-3,TGTGCCAGCAGCCCCCTCGAACTAGCGGGGTTCTTGAACACCGGGGAGCTGTTTTTT,CASSPLELAGFLNTGELFF
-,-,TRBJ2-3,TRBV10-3,TGTGCCATCAGCCTAAGACTGGGGGATACGCAGTATTTT,CAISLRLGDTQYF
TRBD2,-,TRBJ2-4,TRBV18,TGTGCCAGCTCACCGACCGGGACTAGCGGCAAAAACATTCAGTACTTC,CASSPTGTSGKNIQYF
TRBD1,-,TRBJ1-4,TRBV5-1,TGCGCCAGCAGCTTCTCACCGGGACAGGGTAGCGAAAAACTGTTTTTT,CASSFSPGQGSEKLFF
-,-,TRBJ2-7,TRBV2,TGTGCCAGCAGTGCGGCTGGGACATACGTCTACGAGCAGTACTTC,CASSAAGTYVYEQYF
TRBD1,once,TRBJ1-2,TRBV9,TGTGCCAGCAGCGTCGGACAGGGTGATGGCTACACCTTC,CASSVGQGDGYTF
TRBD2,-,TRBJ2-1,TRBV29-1,TGCAGCGTTGAGCCCCGACTAGCGCGGTCCTACAATGAGCAGTTCTTC,CSVEPRLARSYNEQFF
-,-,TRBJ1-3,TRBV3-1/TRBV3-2,TGTGCCAGCAGCCAGTCCAGGGATTCTGGAAACACCATATATTTT,CASSQSRDSGNTIYF
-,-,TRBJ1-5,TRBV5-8,TGTGCCAGCAGCTGGGAGCAGAATCAGCCCCAGCATTTT,CASSWEQNQPQHF
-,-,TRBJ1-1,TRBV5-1,TGCGCCAGCAGCCGAGAGGGGACTGAAGCTTTCTTT,CASSREGTEAFF
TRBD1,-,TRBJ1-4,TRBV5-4,TGTGCCAGCAGCCCCACAGGGGGCGTTGATGAAAAACTGTTTTTT,CASSPTGGVDEKLFF
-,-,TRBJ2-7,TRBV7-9,TGTGCCAGCAGCCCCGGGACGGTGGGACACCCCTACGAGCAGTACTTC,CASSPGTVGHPYEQYF
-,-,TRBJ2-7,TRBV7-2,TGTGCCAGCAGCCAAGGACAACTCCTAGGGCAGTACTTC,CASSQGQLLGQYF
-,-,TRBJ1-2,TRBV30,TGTGCCGGGGGGGGTGGCTACACCTTC,CAGGGGYTF
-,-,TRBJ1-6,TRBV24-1,TGTGCCACCAGTGATGGGACGGGACACGGTAATTCACCCCTCCACTTT,CATSDGTGHGNSPLHF
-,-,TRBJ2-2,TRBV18,TGTGCCAGCTCACCACTTAAACAGACCGGGGAGCTGTTTTTT,CASSPLKQTGELFF
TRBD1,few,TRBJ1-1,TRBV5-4,TGTGCCAGCAGCTCCGGGACAGGGGGAACTGAAGCTTTCTTT,CASSSGTGGTEAFF
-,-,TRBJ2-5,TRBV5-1,TGCGCCAGCAGCTTGCGGGGCGACCAGGTACGGAAAGAGACCCAGTACTTC,CASSLRGDQVRKETQYF
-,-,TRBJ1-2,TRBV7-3,TGTGCCAGCAGCTTAAATCCGGGACGGGGTGGCTACACCTTC,CASSLNPGRGGYTF